This T cell receptor beta chain was obtained from a study of yellow fever vaccine responses in identical twins. This clonotype has just a few counts. TCRdb itself ran the RT-PCR reads through MiXCR, one entry per CDR3 protein. The sample holds some 20,000 distinct CDR3 sequences; approximately 68% are singletons and the top ten take around 2%. The CDR3 length is 13 residues. Deletions cut 2 bases from V and 4 bases from J, with 11 bases between. Germline V gene lookup returns CDR1 DFQATT and CDR2 SNEGSKA (reference sequence). V is TRBV20-1 and J is TRBJ1-2; no clear D. The material sequenced was T cells from blood (PBMCs), unsorted or a sorted subset (not recorded which), taken before or after yellow fever vaccination (not recorded which). The TCR originated in a woman aged 18-29 years who received the yellow fever vaccine. This CDR3 is CSARQVSAYGYTF. The CDR3 bases are TGCAGTGCTAGACAGGTTTCTGCCTATGGCTACACCTTC.